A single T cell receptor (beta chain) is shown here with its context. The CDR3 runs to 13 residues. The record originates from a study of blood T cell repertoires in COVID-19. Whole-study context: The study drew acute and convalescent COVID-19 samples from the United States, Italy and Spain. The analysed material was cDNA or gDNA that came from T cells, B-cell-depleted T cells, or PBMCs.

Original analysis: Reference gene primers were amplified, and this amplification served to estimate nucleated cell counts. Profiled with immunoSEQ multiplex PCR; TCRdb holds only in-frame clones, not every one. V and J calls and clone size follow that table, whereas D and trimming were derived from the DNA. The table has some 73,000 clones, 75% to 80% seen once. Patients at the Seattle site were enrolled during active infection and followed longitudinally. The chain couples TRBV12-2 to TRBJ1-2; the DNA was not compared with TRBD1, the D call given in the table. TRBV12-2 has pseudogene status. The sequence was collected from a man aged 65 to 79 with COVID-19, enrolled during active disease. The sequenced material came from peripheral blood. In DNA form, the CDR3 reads TGTGCAAGTCGCTTAGCCAGGGGCTATGGCTACACCTTC. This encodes CASRLARGYGYTF.